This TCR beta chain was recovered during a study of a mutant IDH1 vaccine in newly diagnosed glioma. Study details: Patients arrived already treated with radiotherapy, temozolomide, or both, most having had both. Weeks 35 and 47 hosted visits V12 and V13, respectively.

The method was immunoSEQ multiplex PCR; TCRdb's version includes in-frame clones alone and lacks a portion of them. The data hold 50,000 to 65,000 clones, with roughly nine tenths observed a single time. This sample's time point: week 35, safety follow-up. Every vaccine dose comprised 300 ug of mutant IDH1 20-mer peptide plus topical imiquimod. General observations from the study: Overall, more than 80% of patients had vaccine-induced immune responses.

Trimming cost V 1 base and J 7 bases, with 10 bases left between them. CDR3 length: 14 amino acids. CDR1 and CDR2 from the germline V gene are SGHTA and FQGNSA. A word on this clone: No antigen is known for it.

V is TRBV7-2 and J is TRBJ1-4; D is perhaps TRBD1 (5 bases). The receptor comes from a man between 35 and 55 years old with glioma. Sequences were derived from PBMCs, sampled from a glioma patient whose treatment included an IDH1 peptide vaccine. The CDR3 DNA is TGTGCCAGCAGCTTAGGCAGGGCAAGTGAAAAACTGTTTTTT. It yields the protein CASSLGRASEKLFF.